This T cell receptor (beta chain) comes out of a study of spatial heterogeneity in lung cancer. Study-wide context: TCR and UMI combinations that were unique each appeared, on average, more than ten times in raw reads.

Each CDR3 protein is one row after TCRdb ran MiXCR on the 5' RACE reads. The sample lists over 25,000 distinct CDR3 sequences; roughly 7.2% were seen once. The time point is: sample taken at primary tumor resection. A total of approximately 69 untreated early-stage non-small cell lung cancer patients served as donors. To note about this clonotype: Its antigen remains unidentified.

Study-level results: Tumor mutation counts were tracked by expanded intratumoral alpha and beta TCR counts.

The sequence was obtained from a male donor with early-stage non-small cell lung cancer. The input for sequencing was lung tumor tissue, taken at surgery.

The DNA for the CDR3 is TGTGCCAGCAGCTCTGGGCCGGAGACTTACGAGCAGTACTTC. As protein: CASSSGPETYEQYF. The V gene is TRBV11-2, the J gene TRBJ2-7; the D is unclear. Germline values: CDR1 SGHAT, CDR2 FQNNGV. CDR3 size: 14 residues. V was clipped by 4 bases and J by 4 bases, with 14 bases between them.